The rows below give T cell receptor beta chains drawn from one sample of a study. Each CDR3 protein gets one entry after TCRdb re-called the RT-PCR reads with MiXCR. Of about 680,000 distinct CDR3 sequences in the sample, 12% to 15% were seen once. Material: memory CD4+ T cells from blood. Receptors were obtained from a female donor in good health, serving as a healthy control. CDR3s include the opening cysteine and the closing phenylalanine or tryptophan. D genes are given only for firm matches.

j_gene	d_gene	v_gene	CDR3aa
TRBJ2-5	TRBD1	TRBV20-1	CSAPLGTGGLETKYF
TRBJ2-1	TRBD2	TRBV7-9	CASSPDRLAGVNNEQFF
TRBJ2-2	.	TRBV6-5	CASSYGKAWTGELFF
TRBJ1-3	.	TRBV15	CATSRESLGAAGNTIYF
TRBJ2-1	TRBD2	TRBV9	CASSKGTSGTGEQFF
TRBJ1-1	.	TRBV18	CASSPLAGAINTEAFF
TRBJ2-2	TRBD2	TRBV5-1	CASSLGSGSTGELFF
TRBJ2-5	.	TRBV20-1	CSAGGASGMQETQYF
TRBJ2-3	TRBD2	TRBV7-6	CASSLAIASGYSDTQYF
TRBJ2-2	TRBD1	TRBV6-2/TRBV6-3	CASSRQGAGELFF
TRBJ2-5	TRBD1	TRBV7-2	CASSLAKQGVLETQYF
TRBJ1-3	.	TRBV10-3	CAISETSGFSGNTIYF
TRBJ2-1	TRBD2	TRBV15	CATTSGRTRFSYNEQFF
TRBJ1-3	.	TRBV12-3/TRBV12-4	CASSLVGPSGNTIYF
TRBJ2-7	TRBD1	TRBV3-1	CASSRKDRGSWTYEQYF
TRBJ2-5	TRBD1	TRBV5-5	CASSPGQVETQYF
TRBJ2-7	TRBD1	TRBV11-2	CASRALGGRTGGHEQYF
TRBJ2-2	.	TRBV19	CAVKSEGQGTAVVTGELFF
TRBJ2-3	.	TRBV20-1	CSARGGWTGGTDTQYF
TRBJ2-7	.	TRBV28	CASRTVNYEQYF
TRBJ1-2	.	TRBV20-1	CSAPRRDYGYTF
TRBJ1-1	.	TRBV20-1	CSASKLPIPEAFF
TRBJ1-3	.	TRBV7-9	CARQQSSGNTIYF
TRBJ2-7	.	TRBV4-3	CASSQELSRGPYEQYF
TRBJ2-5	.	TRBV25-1	CASSEERGYKETQYF
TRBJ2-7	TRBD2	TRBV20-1	CSARDTRVWGGVAEQYF
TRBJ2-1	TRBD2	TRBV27	CASRGRALRGYDEQFF
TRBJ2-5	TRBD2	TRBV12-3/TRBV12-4	CASNRAGGETQYF
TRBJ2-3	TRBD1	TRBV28	CASSPIRDRGLDTRYF
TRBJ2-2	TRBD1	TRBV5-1	CASSFDRVAGELFF
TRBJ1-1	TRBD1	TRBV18	CASSPGTGINTEAFF
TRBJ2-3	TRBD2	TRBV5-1	CASSFGQRESDTQYF